The present T cell receptor beta chain was sequenced within a study of molecular identifiers for immune sequencing clone quantification. TCRdb independently ran MiXCR on the PCR reads; one entry per CDR3 protein. The sample includes around 86,000 distinct CDR3 sequences, 15% to 20% seen only once; the top ten take 0.75% to 0.95%. This clonotype was detected only once. Possible read error: a much larger clone is one base away. This CDR3 is 12 amino acids long. Germline V lookup: CDR1 MNHEY, CDR2 SVGEGT. The V call is TRBV6-2 or TRBV6-3, the J call TRBJ2-7; D is ambiguous. Sequenced material: naive CD8+ T cells from blood, with Jurkat cell RNA spiked in. The subset: FACS-sorted CD8+CD4-CCR7+CD45RA+ naive T cells. The sequence was obtained from a human donor in good health. Some libraries in this study had Jurkat cell RNA spiked in. CDR3 sequence: CAGSYASYEQYF. The CDR3 DNA sequence: TGTGCCGGCAGTTACGCATCCTACGAGCAGTACTTC.